The clone carrying this TCR beta chain was seen more than once but under ten times. Its antigen remains unidentified. During its preparation, the TCRbeta library received unique molecular identifiers. TCRdb reanalysed the PCR reads using MiXCR and keeps one entry per CDR3 protein. Of approximately 230,000 distinct CDR3 sequences in the sample, 20% to 30% were seen once. From germline, CDR1 is DFQATT and CDR2 SNEGSKA (reference sequence). The CDR3 covers 15 residues. V shed 3 bases and J shed 3 bases, with 18 bases lying between them. These data originate in a study of T-cell reconstitution after alpha-beta-depleted transplantation in children. Study results and limitations: Counts and diversity of T cells one year after transplant came mostly from newly produced T cells. In patients about two months after transplant, alpha-beta T cells reportedly arose from several hundred expanded graft clones. Diversity of TCRbeta at day 60 was high in some patients, arising from surviving recipient T cells and thymic progenitors.

The chain employs TRBV20-1 and TRBJ2-7, with D perhaps given as TRBD1 or TRBD2 (7 bases each). This clonotype was obtained from a female patient between 2 and 10 years old who had a stem cell transplant for congenital amegakaryocytic thrombocytopenia, so the T cells may come from the graft donor. The sequences come from PBMCs, mostly from graft donor cells, collected 360 days after TCRalphabeta/CD19-depleted stem cell transplant. CDR3 coding DNA: TGCAGTGCTAGGGGAGGGGGCAGGGCAAACTACGAGCAGTACTTC. Translation: CSARGGGRANYEQYF.